One and the same sample provided the 30 T cell receptor beta chains below, sequenced in a study of T cells in Graves' hyperthyroidism and ophthalmopathy. It was RNA transcripts that yielded the amplified TCR beta CDR3 regions. A first-round RT-PCR of the TCR CDR3 used the HTBI primer set. TCRdb independently ran MiXCR on the multiplex PCR reads; one entry per CDR3 protein. The data contain around 250,000 distinct CDR3 sequences, about a sixth of them singletons. Sequencing was performed on blood. The receptor set was obtained from a young woman with Graves' ophthalmopathy.

Ten or more counts support this clonotype. The chain recombines TRBV19 with TRBJ2-2; 8 positions match TRBD1. Germline loops: CDR1 LNHDA, CDR2 SQIVND (reference sequence). The CDR3 extends over 14 amino acids. V shed 5 bases, J shed 8 bases, and the junction held 7 bases outside the gene matches. CDR3 region: CASSPRQGSGELFF. In DNA form, the CDR3 reads TGTGCCAGTAGTCCCCGACAGGGGAGTGGGGAGCTGTTTTTT.

This clonotype was seen only a few times. A read error may produce the germline difference seen at one junction end. The chain employs TRBV7-7 and TRBJ2-2; 12 bases map to TRBD1. The length of the CDR3 is 15 residues. The germline CDR1 and CDR2 sequences are SSHAT and FNYEAQ (reference sequence). The CDR3 sequence is CASSSGQGATGELFF. The CDR3, as DNA: TGTGCTAGCAGCTCGGGACAGGGGGCCACCGGGGAGCTGTTTTTT.

This clonotype came up many times. This chain connects TRBV6-2 or TRBV6-3 to TRBJ2-1; possible D gene TRBD2, 6 bases. The CDR3 covers 14 residues. The germline CDR1 and CDR2 sequences are MNHEY and SVGEGT. The V end lost 4 bases, the J end lost 6 bases, and 13 bases lay between the germline ends. The DNA of the CDR3 is TGTGCCAGCAGTTCGGGACTCGTCTTCAATGAGCAGTTCTTC. Encoded protein: CASSSGLVFNEQFF.

This clonotype was counted ten times or more. The V and J genes are TRBV20-1 and TRBJ2-2; D possibly corresponds to TRBD2 (6 bases). The V gene lost 0 bases and the J gene lost 5 bases, with 16 bases spanning the gap. From germline, CDR1 is DFQATT and CDR2 SNEGSKA (reference sequence). The CDR3 has 16 residues. The CDR3, as DNA: TGCAGTGCTAGAGATCTCTCGAGGGCGGGGACCGGGGAGCTGTTTTTT. It yields the protein CSARDLSRAGTGELFF.

The rearrangement joins TRBV7-9 to TRBJ2-7; 7 bases align to TRBD2. V lost 5 bases to trimming and J lost 6 bases; unmatched junction nucleotides: 13. The germline gives CDR1 SEHNR, CDR2 FQNEAQ (reference sequence). The CDR3 loop spans 15 amino acids. In DNA form, the CDR3 reads TGTGCCAGCAGCCCGAGGGGCGGGAGCTCGTCCGAGCAGTACTTC. It codes for CASSPRGGSSSEQYF.

This clonotype was seen ten or more times. V usage is TRBV6-1 and J usage is TRBJ2-1; 7 positions match TRBD1. Per the germline V gene, CDR1 is MNHNS and CDR2 is SASEGT. The CDR3 contains 13 residues. Germline trimming cut 11 bases from V and 2 bases from J; bases unmatched to any gene: 6. The CDR3 is CAGKTGPYNEQFF. The CDR3 nucleotides read TGTGCCGGGAAGACAGGGCCCTACAATGAGCAGTTCTTC.

Ten or more counts support this clonotype. This chain connects TRBV15 to TRBJ1-3; D ambiguous. Between the trimmed V and J ends, which lost 0 bases and 2 bases, there was a span of 11 bases. The length of the CDR3 is 16 residues. CDR1 and CDR2 (germline): LNHNV, YYDKDF (reference sequence). The CDR3 bases are TGTGCCACCAGCAGAGATCCCGGGCGAACTGGAAACACCATATATTTT. Translated: CATSRDPGRTGNTIYF. The variable domain in full, completed from reference TRBV15 and TRBJ1-3, reads DAMVIQNPRYQVTQFGKPVTLSCSQTLNHNVMYWYQQKSSQAPKLLFHYYDKDFNNEADTPDNFQSRRPNTSFCFLDIRSPGLGDTAMYLCATSRDPGRTGNTIYFGEGSWLTVV.

This clonotype was seen ten or more times. V gene TRBV6-1 combines with J gene TRBJ1-1; TRBD1 agrees at 8 bases. Germline V gene sequence: CDR1 MNHNS, CDR2 SASEGT. V was clipped by 4 bases and J by 6 bases; unmatched bases: 4. The CDR3 has 13 residues. The CDR3 protein is CASSGRGRAEAFF. In DNA, the CDR3 is TGTGCCAGCAGTGGCAGGGGGCGAGCTGAAGCTTTCTTT.

In this sample, this clonotype turned up many times. The V gene is TRBV6-1, the J gene TRBJ1-3; D possibly corresponds to TRBD1 (6 bases). The CDR3 totals 15 residues. Deletions cut 2 bases from V and 4 bases from J, with 12 bases between. Germline assignment: CDR1 MNHNS and CDR2 SASEGT. The CDR3 here is CASSESAGEGNTIYF. The CDR3 region has the DNA TGTGCCAGCAGTGAATCGGCAGGGGAAGGAAACACCATATATTTT.

This clonotype was seen many times. The rearrangement uses TRBV27 and TRBJ1-5; TRBD1 agrees at 7 bases. The germline V gene encodes CDR1 MNHEY and CDR2 SMNVEV (reference sequence). V lost 1 base to trimming and J lost 3 bases; unmatched junction nucleotides: 9. The CDR3 is 17 amino acids. The CDR3 DNA follows: TGTGCCAGCAGTTTATGTACACAGGGGAGCGACAATCAGCCCCAGCATTTT. The encoded protein is CASSLCTQGSDNQPQHF.

This clonotype was observed at least ten times. V and J are TRBV5-6 and TRBJ2-4; no reliable D call. The CDR3 has 16 residues. Trimming cost V 1 base and J 1 base, with 12 bases left between them. Germline V gives CDR1 SGHDT, CDR2 YYEEEE. The CDR3 DNA sequence: TGTGCCAGCAGCTTGAGGTCGGGCGCTGCCAAAAACATTCAGTACTTC. Encoded protein: CASSLRSGAAKNIQYF.

This clonotype was found many times. The chain recombines TRBV4-1 with TRBJ1-2, with D possibly TRBD1 on 5 matching bases. Looked up from germline, CDR1 is MGHRA and CDR2 is YSYEKL. The CDR3 spans 14 residues. Deletions cut 2 bases from V and 7 bases from J, with 14 bases between. The CDR3 DNA reads as TGCGCCAGCAGCCAACCCAGGGAGGTTGGTGGCTACACCTTC. Protein product: CASSQPREVGGYTF.

This clonotype appeared many times. This chain uses TRBV7-9 with TRBJ2-1, with 8 bases matching TRBD2. This CDR3 is built from 16 residues. The ends lost 2 bases at V and 4 bases at J; junction bases unmatched: 7. CDR1 is SEHNR and CDR2 is FQNEAQ in the germline V gene (reference sequence). The CDR3 nucleotides read TGTGCCAGCAGCTTATACGCGGGGGGCCTTTACAATGAGCAGTTCTTC. Protein sequence: CASSLYAGGLYNEQFF.

This clonotype showed up just once. With a much larger clone just one base away, this may be a read error. The chain has TRBV30 and TRBJ2-7; D call uncertain. Germline CDR1 reads GTSNPN; CDR2 reads SVGIG (reference sequence). The CDR3 runs 13 residues. V was clipped by 2 bases and J by 8 bases, with 16 bases between them. The CDR3: CAWSPRPWDKQYF. In nucleotides, the CDR3 is TGTGCCTGGAGTCCTAGGCCATGGGATAAGCAGTACTTC.

The table lists this clonotype with many counts. The chain carries TRBV5-1 and TRBJ2-1; a possible D gene is TRBD1 (6 bases). The CDR3 has 18 amino acids. Germline V CDR1 and CDR2: SGHRS, YFSETQ. V lost 4 bases and J 8 bases, leaving 28 bases between the germline ends. This CDR3 reads CASSPYREKQGPRYEQFF. The CDR3, as DNA: TGCGCCAGCAGCCCTTATCGAGAAAAACAGGGCCCGAGGTATGAGCAGTTCTTC.

This clonotype occurred many times. This chain links TRBV2 with TRBJ1-1; D call uncertain. The CDR3 has 13 residues. Deletions cut 1 base from V and 1 base from J, with 4 bases between. CDR1 and CDR2 from the germline V gene are SNHLY and FYNNEI. The CDR3 loop is CASSEGPNTEAFF. CDR3 nucleotides: TGTGCCAGCAGTGAAGGGCCGAACACTGAAGCTTTCTTT.

This clonotype was counted ten times or more. The rearrangement uses TRBV6-1 and TRBJ2-7; 7 nucleotides line up with TRBD2. CDR3 length: 14 residues. The germline V gene encodes CDR1 MNHNS and CDR2 SASEGT. J lost 3 bases, V lost 6 bases, and 8 bases had no gene match. CDR3 nucleotides: TGTGCCAGCAGCAATTACCGGGGGGTCTACGAGCAGTACTTC. It specifies CASSNYRGVYEQYF.

The chain carries TRBV20-1 and TRBJ2-1, with TRBD2 matching 13 bases. The germline V gene encodes CDR1 DFQATT and CDR2 SNEGSKA (reference sequence). There are 16 residues in the CDR3. The trim removed 7 bases at V and 0 bases at J, leaving 6 bases unmatched. Here the CDR3 reads CSVGLAGSGSYNEQFF. Written as DNA, the CDR3 is TGCAGTGTGGGACTAGCGGGATCCGGCTCCTACAATGAGCAGTTCTTC.

This clonotype was seen ten or more times. V usage is TRBV3-1 and J usage is TRBJ1-2; D remains ambiguous. Germline V lookup: CDR1 LGHDT, CDR2 YNNKEL (reference sequence). CDR3 length: 11 residues. Trimming removed 6 bases from V and 7 bases from J, with 9 bases in between. CDR3 DNA: TGTGCCAGCAGAGGCGGAAGTGGCTACACCTTC. As protein: CASRGGSGYTF.

This clonotype was seen many times. The chain links TRBV5-1 to TRBJ2-7, with 9 nucleotides matching TRBD1. The CDR3 contains 15 residues. Germline V gene sequence: CDR1 SGHRS, CDR2 YFSETQ. Trimming cost V 4 bases and J 1 base; bases outside gene matches: 6. As DNA, the CDR3 is TGCGCCAGCAGCAAAGGGACAGGGTGGTCCTACGAGCAGTACTTC. Amino acid sequence: CASSKGTGWSYEQYF. The whole variable domain, remainder taken from reference TRBV5-1 and TRBJ2-7, is KAGVTQTPRYLIKTRGQQVTLSCSPISGHRSVSWYQQTPGQGLQFLFEYFSETQRNKGNFPGRFSGRQFSNSRSEMNVSTLELGDSALYLCASSKGTGWSYEQYFGPGTRLTVT.

The V call is TRBV19, the J call TRBJ2-7; maybe TRBD1 (6 bases). The CDR3 is 15 amino acids. The germline V gene has CDR1 LNHDA and CDR2 SQIVND (reference sequence). Between the trimmed V and J ends, which lost 2 bases and 5 bases, there was a span of 16 bases. DNA of the CDR3: TGTGCCAGTAGTATATTCTCGACAGGTTCAAACGAGCAGTACTTC. Encoded protein: CASSIFSTGSNEQYF.

The J gene is TRBJ1-4, the V gene TRBV5-1; 10 bases are shared with TRBD1. Germline CDR1 is SGHRS and CDR2 is YFSETQ. V lost 3 bases and J lost 8; bases outside the gene matches: 1. The CDR3 sequence is 13 residues long. The CDR3 sequence: CASSWGQGEKLFF. In nucleotides, the CDR3 is TGCGCCAGCAGCTGGGGACAGGGGGAAAAACTGTTTTTT. The variable domain in full, with the rest retrieved from reference TRBV5-1 and TRBJ1-4, is KAGVTQTPRYLIKTRGQQVTLSCSPISGHRSVSWYQQTPGQGLQFLFEYFSETQRNKGNFPGRFSGRQFSNSRSEMNVSTLELGDSALYLCASSWGQGEKLFFGSGTQLSVL.

This clonotype was seen at least ten times. The chain is built from TRBV10-3 and TRBJ2-7, with D unclear. The CDR3 spans 12 residues. Looked up from germline, CDR1 is ENHRY and CDR2 is SYGVKD. V was pared by 6 bases and J by 3 bases, with 9 bases between. DNA for the CDR3: TGTGCCATCAGAGGAACGGGCTACGAGCAGTACTTC. This translates into CAIRGTGYEQYF.

This clonotype was seen repeatedly, ten times or more. J is TRBJ2-7 and V is TRBV28, with D perhaps assigned TRBD1 or TRBD2 (7 bases each). Trimming left V 7 bases short and J 0 bases short, with 16 bases between. The CDR3 has 15 amino acids. Germline values: CDR1 MDHEN, CDR2 SYDVKM. This chain's CDR3 is CASTGGQTSSYEQYF. The CDR3 nucleotides are TGTGCCAGCACGGGGGGACAGACGAGCTCCTACGAGCAGTACTTC.

This clonotype was counted ten times or more. The V and J genes are TRBV7-8 and TRBJ2-5; 8 positions match TRBD1. This CDR3 comprises 16 residues. From germline, CDR1 is SGHVS and CDR2 FQNEAQ. V gave up 3 bases and J gave up 5 bases; unmatched junction bases: 11. The CDR3 DNA is TGTGCCAGCAGCTTTACGGTTGCAGGGGGCGCGGAGACCCAGTACTTC. This codes for CASSFTVAGGAETQYF. The variable domain in full, with the rest retrieved from reference TRBV7-8 and TRBJ2-5, is GAGVSQSPRYKVAKRGQDVALRCDPISGHVSLFWYQQALGQGPEFLTYFQNEAQLDKSGLPSDRFFAERPEGSVSTLKIQRTQQEDSAVYLCASSFTVAGGAETQYFGPGTRLLVL.

This clonotype was detected ten times or more. The chain couples TRBV2 to TRBJ1-1, with D maybe TRBD1 (5 bases). The V gene's germline CDR1 is SNHLY and CDR2 FYNNEI. This CDR3 has 15 amino acids. The V end was cut by 5 bases, the J end by 1 base, with 14 bases between. Written as DNA, the CDR3 is TGTGCCAGCAGTAGCCTTGGGGGATGGAACACTGAAGCTTTCTTT. Translated: CASSSLGGWNTEAFF. Complete variable domain (other parts from reference TRBV2 and TRBJ1-1): EPEVTQTPSHQVTQMGQEVILRCVPISNHLYFYWYRQILGQKVEFLVSFYNNEISEKSEIFDDQFSVERPDGSNFTLKIRSTKLEDSAMYFCASSSLGGWNTEAFFGQGTRLTVV.

This clonotype showed up many times. The chain combines TRBV28 with TRBJ2-7; TRBD2 might be the D (5 bases). CDR3 size: 16 residues. The V end lost 2 bases, the J end lost 4 bases, and 18 bases lay between the germline ends. CDR1 and CDR2 (germline): MDHEN, SYDVKM. The CDR3 bases are TGTGCCAGCAGTTTAGAGGGCGTAATTCGGGGTTACGAGCAGTACTTC. Translation: CASSLEGVIRGYEQYF.

This clonotype was seen a few times. The V and J genes are TRBV4-1 and TRBJ2-7; D tentatively reads TRBD1 or TRBD2 (5 bases each). Looked up from germline, CDR1 is MGHRA and CDR2 is YSYEKL. Trimming removed 4 bases at V and 0 bases at J, with 19 bases between. This CDR3 has 17 amino acids. The CDR3 DNA sequence: TGCGCCAGCAGCCCGCGACCACTACCGGGACCCTCCTACGAGCAGTACTTC. Its translation is CASSPRPLPGPSYEQYF.

There are a few counts of this clonotype. The chain links TRBV6-2 or TRBV6-3 to TRBJ2-7; D not certain. The CDR3 sequence is 14 residues long. From germline, CDR1 is MNHEY and CDR2 SVGEGT. Trimming cost V 2 bases and J 0 bases, with 8 bases left between them. In DNA, the CDR3 is TGTGCCAGCAGTTACCGCGCCCCCTCCTACGAGCAGTACTTC. The encoded protein is CASSYRAPSYEQYF.

At least ten counts were recorded for this clonotype. The chain uses TRBV2 and TRBJ2-7, with 10 bases that match TRBD2. CDR3 length: 13 amino acids. Trimming took 8 bases from V and 6 from J; bases not matched to a gene: 7. The germline gives CDR1 SNHLY, CDR2 FYNNEI. In nucleotides, the CDR3 is TGTGCCAGCCATCTAGCGGGAGAAGGCGAGCAGTACTTC. The encoded protein is CASHLAGEGEQYF.